This is a list of T cell receptor beta chains from one sample in a study of beta chain features in type 1 diabetes. TCRdb's copy holds only in-frame clones and misses some; the assay was immunoSEQ multiplex PCR. The sample lists 200,000 to 300,000 clones, about 14% occurring once. Sequenced input: naive CD4+ T cells from blood. The receptors were sampled from a woman in her forties in good health. CDR3s include the opening cysteine and the closing phenylalanine or tryptophan. The order of the fields is clone size, J gene, D gene, V gene, CDR3 protein, CDR3 DNA. D genes are given only for firm matches. The listing skips clone size in some rows; elsewhere it reads once, few, many or a size class.

>few|TRBJ2-3|TRBD2|TRBV5-1
CASSSRALERGFGDTQYF
TGCGCCAGCAGCTCCCGCGCGCTGGAGCGGGGGTTTGGAGATACGCAGTATTTT
>-|TRBJ2-3|-|TRBV6-5
CASSSSDTQYF
TGTGCCAGCAGTTCCTCAGATACGCAGTATTTT
>few|TRBJ2-7|TRBD2|TRBV9
CASSVEAGGGYEQYF
TGTGCCAGCAGCGTAGAGGCGGGGGGCGGCTACGAGCAGTACTTC
>few|TRBJ1-3|-|TRBV13
CASSSPFRSVGNTIYF
TGTGCCAGCAGCTCCCCATTTCGATCGGTCGGAAACACCATATATTTT
>-|TRBJ2-2|-|TRBV9
CASSVASFDGGELFF
TGTGCCAGCAGCGTAGCTAGTTTTGACGGTGGGGAGCTGTTTTTT
>-|TRBJ2-1|TRBD2|TRBV5-4
CASSRTSGGYNEQFF
TGTGCCAGCAGCCGAACTAGCGGGGGCTACAATGAGCAGTTCTTC
>-|TRBJ2-3|-|TRBV5-1
CASSSGQDTQYF
TGCGCCAGCAGCTCCGGACAAGATACGCAGTATTTT
>-|TRBJ2-7|-|TRBV4-1
CASSPAWGVSYEQYF
TGCGCCAGCAGCCCAGCATGGGGAGTCTCCTACGAGCAGTACTTC
>many|TRBJ2-5|TRBD1|TRBV10-3
CATATGQAGTQYF
TGTGCCACCGCGACGGGACAGGCTGGGACCCAGTACTTC
>few|TRBJ2-3|TRBD1|TRBV7-9
CASKTGNRDTQYF
TGTGCCAGCAAGACAGGGAATCGAGATACGCAGTATTTT
>-|TRBJ2-7|-|TRBV6-5
CASSYSSAGSYEQYF
TGTGCCAGCAGTTACTCGTCGGCAGGGTCCTACGAGCAGTACTTC
>few|TRBJ2-7|TRBD2|TRBV2
CATKVGGGAYEQYF
TGTGCCACCAAGGTCGGGGGGGGAGCCTACGAGCAGTACTTC
>few|TRBJ1-3|TRBD1|TRBV11-2
CASRADRGSNTIYF
TGTGCCAGCAGGGCGGACAGGGGGTCAAACACCATATATTTT
>-|TRBJ1-6|TRBD1|TRBV2
CASSETGVGSSPLHF
TGTGCCAGCAGTGAGACAGGGGTTGGTAGTTCACCCCTCCACTTT
>-|TRBJ1-2|TRBD1|TRBV6-5
CASSSAFRDRGGYTF
TGTGCCAGCAGTTCCGCTTTTCGGGACAGGGGGGGCTACACCTTC
>-|TRBJ2-5|-|TRBV14
CASSQVIETQYF
TGTGCCAGCAGCCAAGTTATAGAGACCCAGTACTTC
>-|TRBJ2-1|TRBD1|TRBV18
CASSPGQGTYNEQFF
TGTGCCAGCTCACCGGGACAGGGGACCTACAATGAGCAGTTCTTC
>-|TRBJ1-2|TRBD1|TRBV7-9
CASTSGQTNYGYTF
TGTGCCAGCACCTCGGGACAGACTAACTATGGCTACACCTTC
>-|TRBJ2-5|TRBD1|TRBV28
CASSASGTGYNQETQYF
TGTGCCAGCAGTGCCTCCGGGACAGGGTACAACCAAGAGACCCAGTACTTC
>-|TRBJ1-1|TRBD1|TRBV14
CASSQDRLKRTGGTEAFF
TGTGCCAGCAGCCAAGATCGGCTAAAAAGGACAGGGGGCACTGAAGCTTTCTTT
>few|TRBJ1-4|-|TRBV6-5
CASSYSQLTREKLFF
TGTGCCAGCAGTTACTCACAGTTGACCAGAGAAAAACTGTTTTTT
>-|TRBJ1-1|TRBD1|TRBV6-5
CASSYWGQGNTEAFF
TGTGCCAGCAGTTACTGGGGACAGGGGAACACTGAAGCTTTCTTT
>-|TRBJ2-2|-|TRBV7-2
CASSLELGAKGELFF
TGTGCCAGCAGCTTAGAGCTGGGGGCAAAGGGGGAGCTGTTTTTT
>-|TRBJ2-3|TRBD1|TRBV18
CASSPRRQGVGDTQYF
TGTGCCAGCTCACCACGCCGGCAGGGGGTGGGAGATACGCAGTATTTT
>-|TRBJ2-3|-|TRBV5-1
CASSLLLSGGTDTQYF
TGCGCCAGCAGCTTGCTTCTCTCAGGGGGGACAGATACGCAGTATTTT
>few|TRBJ2-3|-|TRBV7-9
CASSPRLRSGTDTQYF
TGTGCCAGCAGCCCCCGGCTGAGGTCCGGCACAGATACGCAGTATTTT
>few|TRBJ1-3|-|TRBV4-3
CASSQGGRGSGNTIYF
TGCGCCAGCAGCCAAGGTGGCAGGGGATCTGGAAACACCATATATTTT
>-|TRBJ2-5|TRBD2|TRBV5-1
CASSLVPSGETQYF
TGCGCCAGCAGCTTGGTTCCTAGCGGAGAGACCCAGTACTTC
>few|TRBJ2-2|TRBD1|TRBV5-1
CASSFQGAELFF
TGCGCCAGCAGCTTCCAGGGGGCGGAGCTGTTTTTT
>-|TRBJ2-7|-|TRBV11-3
CASSQGMVQGVMSSYEQYF
TGTGCCAGCAGCCAGGGGATGGTACAGGGCGTCATGAGCTCCTACGAGCAGTACTTC
>few|TRBJ1-1|TRBD1|TRBV7-6
CAPPGQGASMNTEAFF
TGTGCCCCTCCCGGCCAGGGGGCTTCCATGAACACTGAAGCTTTCTTT
>-|TRBJ2-3|TRBD1|TRBV19
CASSIDPGGGTDTQYF
TGTGCCAGTAGTATAGATCCAGGGGGCGGCACAGATACGCAGTATTTT
>few|TRBJ2-1|-|TRBV5-1
CASSLGVLGGYNEQFF
TGCGCCAGCAGCTTGGGGGTGTTAGGGGGCTACAATGAGCAGTTCTTC
>few|TRBJ1-5|TRBD1|TRBV7-9
CASSFADRGDQPQHF
TGTGCCAGCAGCTTCGCGGACAGGGGGGATCAGCCCCAGCATTTT
>few|TRBJ2-1|-|TRBV7-7
CASSLGQAAGEQFF
TGTGCTAGCAGCTTAGGGCAGGCTGCCGGTGAGCAGTTCTTC
>-|TRBJ2-6|-|TRBV19
CASSLSGANVLTF
TGTGCCAGTAGTCTATCTGGGGCCAACGTCCTGACTTTC
>few|TRBJ1-3|-|TRBV7-2
CASSLSDRSGNTIYF
TGTGCCAGCAGCTTGTCAGATCGCTCTGGAAACACCATATATTTT
>-|TRBJ1-2|TRBD1|TRBV7-2
CASSLLDRPRGYTF
TGTGCCAGCAGCTTATTGGACAGGCCGAGGGGCTACACCTTC
>-|TRBJ1-2|-|TRBV29-1
CSVTTGSNYGYTF
TGCAGCGTGACGACAGGATCTAACTATGGCTACACCTTC
>few|TRBJ2-7|TRBD2|TRBV10-2
CATRLAGGPAEQYF
TGCGCCACCCGACTAGCGGGGGGGCCCGCCGAGCAGTACTTC
>-|TRBJ2-1|-|TRBV19
CASSIGQYNEQFF
TGTGCCAGTAGCATCGGACAGTACAATGAGCAGTTCTTC
>-|TRBJ1-1|TRBD1|TRBV19
CASTRGNRGTEAFF
TGTGCCAGTACCAGAGGGAACAGGGGAACTGAAGCTTTCTTT
>-|TRBJ2-1|-|TRBV25-1
CASSDGRVVFNEQFF
TGTGCCAGCAGTGACGGCAGGGTCGTCTTCAATGAGCAGTTCTTC
>few|TRBJ2-1|-|TRBV18
CASSRSPPTQFF
TGTGCCAGCTCACGGTCCCCTCCTACCCAGTTCTTC
>-|TRBJ2-7|-|TRBV5-4
CASSFGSGRYEQYF
TGTGCCAGCAGCTTCGGTTCAGGGAGGTACGAGCAGTACTTC
>-|TRBJ2-5|-|TRBV5-1
CASSLELDSAQETQYF
TGCGCCAGCAGCTTGGAGCTAGACTCCGCCCAAGAGACCCAGTACTTC
>few|TRBJ1-2|TRBD1|TRBV29-1
CSVEGGTAYGYTF
TGCAGCGTTGAAGGCGGGACAGCCTATGGCTACACCTTC
>few|TRBJ1-5|-|TRBV7-2
CASSLGVGTYNQPQHF
TGTGCCAGCAGCCTAGGGGTGGGGACATACAATCAGCCCCAGCATTTT
>few|TRBJ2-1|TRBD2|TRBV12-5
CASGLVAGGYNEQFF
TGTGCTAGTGGTTTGGTTGCGGGGGGGTACAATGAGCAGTTCTTC
>-|TRBJ2-5|-|TRBV5-1
CASSKGSWGETQYF
TGCGCCAGCAGCAAGGGGTCTTGGGGCGAGACCCAGTACTTC
>few|TRBJ2-1|-|TRBV9
CASSVWTNTAGNEQFF
TGTGCCAGCAGCGTATGGACTAACACCGCCGGCAATGAGCAGTTCTTC
>-|TRBJ1-1|-|TRBV6-5
CASSYSIQGLSEAFF
TGTGCCAGCAGTTACTCGATCCAGGGGCTCTCTGAAGCTTTCTTT
>few|TRBJ1-5|-|TRBV2
CASSGLYSPNQPQHF
TGTGCCAGCAGTGGACTATACTCGCCTAATCAGCCCCAGCATTTT
>few|TRBJ1-2|-|TRBV27
CASRNSGFSGYTF
TGTGCCAGCAGAAATTCAGGGTTCTCTGGCTACACCTTC
>-|TRBJ2-1|-|TRBV7-9
CASSLDAQPYNEQFF
TGTGCCAGCAGCTTAGACGCGCAACCATACAATGAGCAGTTCTTC
>few|TRBJ2-7|TRBD2|TRBV6-6
CASNLLAGATDEQYF
TGTGCCAGCAACTTATTAGCGGGGGCGACGGACGAGCAGTACTTC
>-|TRBJ2-3|-|TRBV4-1
CASSPIPEATDTQYF
TGCGCCAGCAGCCCCATCCCCGAAGCGACAGATACGCAGTATTTT
>-|TRBJ2-1|TRBD2|TRBV28
CASLRPAGVYEQFF
TGTGCCAGCCTTCGACCCGCGGGGGTCTATGAGCAGTTCTTC
>-|TRBJ2-5|-|TRBV4-3
CASSQDGGAFGTQYF
TGCGCCAGCAGCCAAGATGGCGGAGCCTTCGGGACCCAGTACTTC
>few|TRBJ2-7|-|TRBV21-1
CASSGGISYEQYF
TGTGCCAGCAGCGGGGGGATCTCCTACGAGCAGTACTTC